The rows below give T cell receptor beta chains drawn from one sample of a study of blood T cells in healthy people across ages. TCRdb recomputed calls from the 5' RACE reads with MiXCR, one row per CDR3 protein. This sample has hundreds of thousands of distinct CDR3 sequences, with less than 25% found just once. A further study also used this sample, focusing on T cells of mothers and their children.

Sequenced input: blood. These receptors all stem from a boy between 10 and 17 years old in good health. CDR3s include the opening cysteine and the closing phenylalanine or tryptophan. The D gene is left open where the match is weak. Not all rows give a size; the values are once, few, many and, for expanded clones, a class.

>NA|TRBD1|TRBV12-5|TRBJ2-1
TGTGCTAGTGGTTTACCAGGACAGGGGACACGAAAACCCGAGGTAGGGTCCTACAATGAGCAGTTCTTC
CASGLPGQGTRKPEVGSYNEQFF
>NA|NA|TRBV5-4|TRBJ2-5
TGTGCCAGCAGTGAGCCAGGCTCGGGGGAGACCCAGTACTTC
CASSEPGSGETQYF
>NA|NA|TRBV14|TRBJ1-1
TGTGCCAGCAGCCTGGGGGGATGGACTGAAGCTTTCTTT
CASSLGGWTEAFF
>many|NA|TRBV6-1|TRBJ1-4
TGTGCCAGCAGTGCGGATACAGGCGAAGGAAATGAAAAACTGTTTTTT
CASSADTGEGNEKLFF
>few|NA|TRBV25-1|TRBJ1-2
TGTGCCAGCAGTGAAATTGGAGGAGCGAACTATGGCTACACCTTC
CASSEIGGANYGYTF
>NA|NA|TRBV24-1|TRBJ2-7
TGTGCCACCAGTGATACAGGACCCGGACGCTACGAGCAGTCCTTC
CATSDTGPGRYEQSF
>few|NA|TRBV27|TRBJ1-2
TGTGCCAGCAGTTCCCGACGGGGCTATGGCTACACCTTC
CASSSRRGYGYTF
>few|NA|TRBV29-1|TRBJ1-2
TGCAGCGTTGAAGAGAGGGGCGTAGTCGATGGCTACACCTTC
CSVEERGVVDGYTF
>few|NA|TRBV15|TRBJ1-6
TGTGCCACCAGCAGAGCAAAGGGGAGCTCCTATAATTCACCCCTCCACTTT
CATSRAKGSSYNSPLHF
>few|NA|TRBV20-1|TRBJ1-1
TGCAGTGCTAGAGTAGGGGGGAACACTGAAGCTTTCTTT
CSARVGGNTEAFF
>NA|TRBD1|TRBV4-3|TRBJ2-2
TGCGCCAGCAGTTGGGACAGGGACACCGGGGAGCTGTTTTTT
CASSWDRDTGELFF
>NA|TRBD1|TRBV24-1|TRBJ2-1
TGTGCCACCAGTGATTCCTTAGGACAGGGGGCCGGGTTCTTC
CATSDSLGQGAGFF
>NA|NA|TRBV28|TRBJ2-1
TGTGCCAGCAGTTTAGGAGGGGGGGGCGCGGGGACTGGTGAGCAGTTCTTC
CASSLGGGGAGTGEQFF
>few|TRBD1|TRBV20-1|TRBJ2-2
TGCAGTGCTAGAGAGACAGGGGGAACCGGGGAGCTGTTTTTT
CSARETGGTGELFF
>NA|TRBD1|TRBV7-3|TRBJ1-1
TGTGCCAGCAGCGTCCGCGGACAGGGGGACACTGAAGCTTTCTTT
CASSVRGQGDTEAFF
>NA|TRBD1|TRBV7-4|TRBJ1-1
TGTGCCAGCAGTCGGGACAGGGGGCACACTGAAGCTTTCTTT
CASSRDRGHTEAFF
>few|TRBD2|TRBV12-3/TRBV12-4|TRBJ2-1
TGTGCCAGCAGTCTTCCCCTGACTAGCGGGAGCTACAATGAGCAGTTCTTC
CASSLPLTSGSYNEQFF
>NA|NA|TRBV6-6|TRBJ2-7
TGTGCCAGCAGTAACGGTCAGGGCTCCTACGAGCAGTACTTC
CASSNGQGSYEQYF
>NA|NA|TRBV20-1|TRBJ1-5
TGCAGTGCTAGAGTTGGTGGGGATCGACCCAATCAGCCCCAGCATTTT
CSARVGGDRPNQPQHF
>NA|NA|TRBV28|TRBJ1-5
TGTGCCAGCATTTCAATTAAAACGGGGAGCAATCAGCCCCAGCATTTT
CASISIKTGSNQPQHF
>NA|NA|TRBV20-1|TRBJ2-2
TGCAGTGCTAGGGCGGGACTCGGTAACACCGGGGAGCTGTTTTTT
CSARAGLGNTGELFF
>many|NA|TRBV4-3|TRBJ2-1
TGCGCCAGCAGCCAAGAAACCGGCGGCTACAATGAGCAGTTCTTC
CASSQETGGYNEQFF
>few|TRBD2|TRBV7-9|TRBJ2-7
TGTGCCAGCAGCTCCTCTAGGACTAGCGGGGGGGCCAGGACCTACGAGCAGTACTTC
CASSSSRTSGGARTYEQYF
>NA|NA|TRBV10-3|TRBJ2-7
TGTGCCATCAGGGCGACTTCCTACGAGCAGTACTTC
CAIRATSYEQYF
>NA|NA|TRBV7-2|TRBJ2-6
TGTGCCAGCAGGTACCCATCTGGGGCCAACGTCCTGACTTTC
CASRYPSGANVLTF
>NA|NA|TRBV12-3/TRBV12-4|TRBJ2-7
TGTGCCAGCAGTTTCGGGGACTCTAACTACGAGCAGTACTTC
CASSFGDSNYEQYF
>few|TRBD2|TRBV3-1|TRBJ2-5
TGTGCCAGCAGCCAAGACTGGGGAGGGGCCCAAGAGACCCAGTACTTC
CASSQDWGGAQETQYF
>NA|TRBD2|TRBV3-1|TRBJ2-7
TGTGCCGGCAGCCAAGATCCGGGACTAGCGGTCTACGAGCAGTACTTC
CAGSQDPGLAVYEQYF
>few|TRBD2|TRBV6-4|TRBJ2-3
TGTGCCAGCAGCACTAGCGGCACAGATACGCAGTATTTT
CASSTSGTDTQYF